A selection of T cell receptor beta chains follows, all from one sample in a study of post-analysis software for immune sequencing data. Each CDR3 protein is one row after TCRdb ran MiXCR on the PCR reads. The sample has 820,000 or so distinct CDR3 sequences; approximately 53% are singletons. The sequenced sample was blood. The source of these receptors is a girl between 5 and 17 years old with multiple sclerosis. Both conserved end residues are part of each CDR3. The D gene is left open where the match is weak. Clone size is shown for a subset of rows, as once, few, many or a class of expanded clone.

j_gene,d_gene,v_gene,abundance,CDR3aa,CDR3nt
TRBJ1-2,-,TRBV7-8,few,CASSLVPGYNYGYTF,TGTGCCAGCAGCTTAGTTCCAGGCTACAACTATGGCTACACCTTC
TRBJ2-3,TRBD2,TRBV20-1,-,CSARDFRGRAYGDTQYF,TGCAGTGCTAGAGATTTTCGCGGGAGGGCCTATGGGGATACGCAGTATTTT
TRBJ2-1,TRBD2,TRBV5-1,few,CASSLLSSGSEQFF,TGCGCCAGCAGCTTGCTGTCTAGCGGTAGTGAGCAGTTCTTC
TRBJ2-1,-,TRBV29-1,few,CSVEDRTAYNEQFF,TGCAGCGTTGAAGATCGGACAGCTTACAATGAGCAGTTCTTC
TRBJ2-7,TRBD1,TRBV30,-,CAWSLGQGTGSDEQYF,TGTGCCTGGAGCCTAGGCCAAGGGACAGGGTCTGACGAGCAGTACTTC
TRBJ2-6,-,TRBV25-1,-,CASSLRGGVSGANVLTF,TGTGCCAGCAGTCTGCGGGGTGGAGTCTCTGGGGCCAACGTCCTGACTTTC
TRBJ2-7,-,TRBV25-1,few,CASSGGSVLYEQYF,TGTGCCAGCAGTGGAGGATCAGTACTGTACGAGCAGTACTTC
TRBJ2-2,-,TRBV4-1,-,CASSQGEANTGELFF,TGCGCCAGCAGCCAAGGCGAGGCGAACACCGGGGAGCTGTTTTTT
TRBJ2-3,-,TRBV2,few,CASSDGGTYTQYF,TGTGCCAGCAGTGACGGGGGCACCTATACGCAGTATTTT
TRBJ2-7,TRBD2,TRBV12-3/TRBV12-4,-,CASSSLAANEQYF,TGTGCCAGCAGTTCCCTAGCGGCTAACGAGCAGTACTTC